One sample yielded the 15 T cell receptor beta chains listed below, sequenced in a study of blood T cell repertoires in COVID-19. Here immunoSEQ multiplex PCR was the method, and the copy in TCRdb shows in-frame clones only, minus some. The sample yields fewer than 60,000 clones, approximately 87% seen once. Sequencing was done on a sample of peripheral blood. The source of these receptors is a woman aged 55-69 years with COVID-19, enrolled during active disease.

The rearrangement joins TRBV24-1 to TRBJ2-7; 9 bases agree with TRBD1. Trimming removed 5 bases from V and 1 base from J; junction bases left unmatched: 5. CDR1 is KGHDR and CDR2 is SFDVKD in the germline V gene. The CDR3 runs 15 residues. CDR3 sequence reads: CATSGNRGRSYEQYF. The DNA for the CDR3 is TGTGCCACCAGTGGTAACAGGGGGCGATCCTACGAGCAGTACTTC.

The gene calls are TRBV6-5 and TRBJ1-6; D gene unclear. This CDR3 is built from 15 residues. V dropped 0 bases and J dropped 9 bases, with 12 bases sitting between them. Germline V CDR1 and CDR2: MNHEY, SVGAGI. CDR3 amino acids: CASSYSMGAGSPLHF. For the CDR3, the DNA is TGTGCCAGCAGTTACTCGATGGGCGCCGGTTCACCCCTCCACTTT.

This sequence joins TRBV19 and TRBJ2-5, with no clear D. The V end was cut by 3 bases, the J end by 9 bases, with 17 bases between. Germline CDR1 LNHDA, CDR2 SQIVND (reference sequence). The CDR3 has 14 amino acids. The CDR3 reads CASSINGPLRPQYF. DNA for the CDR3: TGTGCCAGTAGTATCAACGGCCCATTGCGGCCCCAGTACTTC.

The J gene is TRBJ1-6, the V gene TRBV10-2; a weak D match, TRBD1 (6 bases). The CDR3 has 15 amino acids. V was shortened by 7 bases and J by 0 bases, with 10 bases between the two germline ends. Germline V gene sequence: CDR1 WSHSY, CDR2 SAAADI. In DNA, the CDR3 is TGCGCCAGCACGACAGGTCGCTCCTATAATTCACCCCTCCACTTT. It yields the protein CASTTGRSYNSPLHF.

The chain joins TRBV7-6 to TRBJ2-3, with D perhaps TRBD2 (6 bases). The CDR3 runs 15 residues. Germline V gives CDR1 SGHVS, CDR2 FNYEAQ. The V end lost 5 bases, the J end lost 1 base, and 13 bases lay between the germline ends. The CDR3 protein is CASSPARGCTDTQYF. In DNA, the CDR3 is TGTGCCAGCAGCCCAGCCCGGGGGTGCACAGATACGCAGTATTTT. The full variable domain, with the rest looked up from reference TRBV7-6 and TRBJ2-3, is GAGVSQSPRYKVTKRGQDVALRCDPISGHVSLYWYRQALGQGPEFLTYFNYEAQQDKSGLPNDRFSAERPEGSISTLTIQRTEQRDSAMYRCASSPARGCTDTQYFGPGTRLTVL.

V usage is TRBV5-1 and J usage is TRBJ2-5, with 14 bases fitting TRBD2. The CDR3 has 19 amino acids. The V gene end was trimmed by 4 bases and the J gene end by 2 bases; junction bases not matched to a gene: 13. Germline V gives CDR1 SGHRS, CDR2 YFSETQ. The CDR3 here is CASSRSGTSGRPSQETQYF. In DNA, the CDR3 is TGCGCCAGCAGCAGGTCCGGGACTAGCGGGAGACCATCACAAGAGACCCAGTACTTC.

The chain joins TRBV7-2 to TRBJ1-1; tentative D call: TRBD1 (6 bases). The germline gives CDR1 SGHTA, CDR2 FQGNSA. The CDR3 spans 13 residues. The ends were cut back, 1 base at V and 4 bases at J, with 7 bases in the middle. CDR3 in amino acids: CASSLDRVTEAFF. In nucleotides, the CDR3 is TGTGCCAGCAGCTTAGACAGGGTCACTGAAGCTTTCTTT.

The chain combines TRBV4-1 with TRBJ2-1, with D tentatively TRBD1 (5 bases). Trimming removed 2 bases at V and 4 bases at J, with 15 bases between. The CDR3 loop spans 16 amino acids. CDR1 is MGHRA and CDR2 is YSYEKL in the germline V gene. The CDR3 sequence is CASSQLRVLPYNEQFF. The CDR3 bases are TGCGCCAGCAGCCAACTCAGGGTTCTGCCATACAATGAGCAGTTCTTC.

With respect to this clone: Other DNA sequences in the same sample also yield this CDR3. The CDR3 is CATSDRGTNEKLFF. CDR3 nucleotides: TGTGCCACCAGTGATAGGGGGACTAATGAAAAACTGTTTTTT. The V and J genes are TRBV24-1 and TRBJ1-4; TRBD1 might be the D (6 bases). The CDR3 has 14 amino acids. Germline CDR1 reads KGHDR; CDR2 reads SFDVKD. The V and J ends lost 3 bases and 2 bases respectively, with 6 bases between them.

The chain uses TRBV30 and TRBJ2-5; the match to TRBD1 covers 8 bases. CDR3 length equals 14 residues. The V gene end was trimmed by 1 base and the J gene end by 2 bases; junction bases not matched to a gene: 3. CDR1 and CDR2 (germline): GTSNPN, SVGIG (reference sequence). CDR3 in DNA: TGTGCCTGGAGTGCAGGGGGCCCACAAGAGACCCAGTACTTC. It encodes CAWSAGGPQETQYF.

This clone was seen a few times. The CDR3 nucleotides read TGTGCCATCAGGGCTGGGACAGGGGAGAAGAACACTGAAGCTTTCTTT. It yields the protein CAIRAGTGEKNTEAFF. V usage is TRBV10-3 and J usage is TRBJ1-1; 10 positions agree with TRBD1. The CDR3 is made up of 16 amino acids. V was pared by 6 bases and J by 1 base, with 8 bases of the junction left unmatched. The germline CDR1 and CDR2 sequences are ENHRY and SYGVKD.

This clone was detected many times. The chain couples TRBV6-5 to TRBJ2-2; 7 bases align to TRBD2. CDR3 length equals 15 residues. Unmatched junction bases numbered 5, after V lost 0 bases and J lost 7 bases. Germline V gene sequence: CDR1 MNHEY, CDR2 SVGAGI. Here the CDR3 DNA reads TGTGCCAGCAGTTACTCTGGCAGGGAGGGCGGGGAGCTGTTTTTT. Protein sequence: CASSYSGREGGELFF.

This chain joins TRBV6-5 and TRBJ2-7; 9 bases line up with TRBD2. V shed 4 bases and J 3 bases; nucleotides not matched to a gene: 7. There are 15 residues in the CDR3. Germline assignment: CDR1 MNHEY and CDR2 SVGAGI. The CDR3, as DNA: TGTGCCAGCAGTTCTTCCAGGACTAGCGTCTACGAGCAGTACTTC. The encoded protein is CASSSSRTSVYEQYF.

Only one count was recorded for this clone. The chain has TRBV20-1 and TRBJ1-4; D is ambiguous. Germline CDR1 DFQATT, CDR2 SNEGSKA (reference sequence). CDR3 length: 13 residues. The V end lost 3 bases, the J end lost 8 bases, and 13 bases lay between the germline ends. The CDR3, as DNA: TGCAGTGCTAGTGGCGGGGTCGGCGAAAAACTGTTTTTT. Its translation is CSASGGVGEKLFF.

The chain is built from TRBV24-1 and TRBJ2-1; 7 positions agree with TRBD1. Germline CDR1 and CDR2: KGHDR and SFDVKD. Trimming took 0 bases from V and 8 from J; bases not matched to a gene: 3. This CDR3 comprises 14 residues. The DNA of the CDR3 is TGTGCCACCAGTGATTTGACAGGGGCATATGAGCAGTTCTTC. Its protein product is CATSDLTGAYEQFF.